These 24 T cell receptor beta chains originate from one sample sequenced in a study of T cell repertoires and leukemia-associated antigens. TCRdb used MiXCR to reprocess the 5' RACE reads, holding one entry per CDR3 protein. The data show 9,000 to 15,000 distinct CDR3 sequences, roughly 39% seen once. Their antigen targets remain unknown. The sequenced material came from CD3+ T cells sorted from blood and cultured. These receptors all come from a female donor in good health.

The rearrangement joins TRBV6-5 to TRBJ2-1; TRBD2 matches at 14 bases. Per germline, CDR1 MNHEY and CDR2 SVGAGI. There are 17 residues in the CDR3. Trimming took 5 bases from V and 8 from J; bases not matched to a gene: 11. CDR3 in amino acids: CASSPARLAGGPHEQFF. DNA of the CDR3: TGTGCCAGCAGTCCCGCTAGACTAGCGGGAGGGCCGCATGAGCAGTTCTTC.

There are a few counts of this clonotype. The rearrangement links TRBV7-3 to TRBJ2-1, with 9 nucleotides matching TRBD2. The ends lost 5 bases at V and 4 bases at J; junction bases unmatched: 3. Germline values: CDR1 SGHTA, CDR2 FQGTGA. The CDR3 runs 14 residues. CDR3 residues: CASSGGLAYNEQFF. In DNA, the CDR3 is TGTGCCAGCAGCGGGGGACTAGCTTACAATGAGCAGTTCTTC. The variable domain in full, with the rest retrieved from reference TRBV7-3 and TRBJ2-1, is GAGVSQTPSNKVTEKGKYVELRCDPISGHTALYWYRQSLGQGPEFLIYFQGTGAADDSGLPNDRFFAVRPEGSVSTLKIQRTERGDSAVYLCASSGGLAYNEQFFGPGTRLTVL.

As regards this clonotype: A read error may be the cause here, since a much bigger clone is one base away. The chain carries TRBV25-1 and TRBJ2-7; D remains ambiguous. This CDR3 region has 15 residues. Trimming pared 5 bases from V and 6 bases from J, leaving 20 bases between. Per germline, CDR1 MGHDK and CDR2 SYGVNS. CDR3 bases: TGTGCCAGCAGTTCTACGGTGGCCCGGGCCGGCGAGCAGTACTTC. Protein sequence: CASSSTVARAGEQYF.

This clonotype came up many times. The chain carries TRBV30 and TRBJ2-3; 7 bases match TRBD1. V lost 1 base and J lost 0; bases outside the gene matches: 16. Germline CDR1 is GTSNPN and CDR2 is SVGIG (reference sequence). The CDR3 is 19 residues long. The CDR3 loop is CAWSGPHLQGPSSTDTQYF. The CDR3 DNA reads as TGTGCCTGGAGTGGACCACACCTACAGGGGCCCTCTAGCACAGATACGCAGTATTTT.

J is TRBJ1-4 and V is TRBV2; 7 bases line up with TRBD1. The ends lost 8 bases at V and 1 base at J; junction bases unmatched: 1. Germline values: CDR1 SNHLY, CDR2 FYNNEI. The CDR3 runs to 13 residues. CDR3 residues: CASRDRTNEKLFF. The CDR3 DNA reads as TGTGCCAGCCGGGACAGAACTAATGAAAAACTGTTTTTT.

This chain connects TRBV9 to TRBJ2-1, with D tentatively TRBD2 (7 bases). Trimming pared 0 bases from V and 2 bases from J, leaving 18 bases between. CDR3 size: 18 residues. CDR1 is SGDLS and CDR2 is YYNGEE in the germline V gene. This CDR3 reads CASSVEGGASAAYNEQFF. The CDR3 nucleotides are TGTGCCAGCAGCGTAGAGGGGGGGGCTAGCGCAGCCTACAATGAGCAGTTCTTC. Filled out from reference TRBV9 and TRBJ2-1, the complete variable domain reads DSGVTQTPKHLITATGQRVTLRCSPRSGDLSVYWYQQSLDQGLQFLIQYYNGEERAKGNILERFSAQQFPDLHSELNLSSLELGDSALYFCASSVEGGASAAYNEQFFGPGTRLTVL.

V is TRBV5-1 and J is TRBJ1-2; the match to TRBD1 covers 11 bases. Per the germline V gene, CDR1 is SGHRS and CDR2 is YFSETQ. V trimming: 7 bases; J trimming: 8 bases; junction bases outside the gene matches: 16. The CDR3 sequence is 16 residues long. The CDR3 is CASGLDGGGTGGGYTF. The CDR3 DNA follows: TGCGCCAGCGGCCTGGATGGCGGAGGGACAGGGGGAGGCTACACCTTC.

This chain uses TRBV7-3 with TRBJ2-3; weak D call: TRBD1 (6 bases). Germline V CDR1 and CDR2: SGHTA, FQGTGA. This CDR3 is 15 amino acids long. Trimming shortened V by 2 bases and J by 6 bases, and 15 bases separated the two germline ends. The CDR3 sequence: CASSLAGDTWDTQYF. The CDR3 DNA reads TGTGCCAGCAGCTTAGCAGGGGATACCTGGGATACGCAGTATTTT.

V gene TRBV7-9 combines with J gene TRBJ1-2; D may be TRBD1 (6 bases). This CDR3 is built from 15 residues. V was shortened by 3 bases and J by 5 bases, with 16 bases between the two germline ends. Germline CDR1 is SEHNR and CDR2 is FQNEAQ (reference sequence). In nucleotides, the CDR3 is TGTGCCAGCAGCTTCGCCGGGGGCGGGAAATATGGCTACACCTTC. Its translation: CASSFAGGGKYGYTF.

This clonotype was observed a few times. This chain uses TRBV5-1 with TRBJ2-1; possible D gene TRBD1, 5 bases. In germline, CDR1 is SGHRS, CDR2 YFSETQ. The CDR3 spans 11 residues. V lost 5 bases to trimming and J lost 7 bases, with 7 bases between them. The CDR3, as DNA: TGCGCCAGCAGTCAGGGAAATGAGCAGTTCTTC. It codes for CASSQGNEQFF.

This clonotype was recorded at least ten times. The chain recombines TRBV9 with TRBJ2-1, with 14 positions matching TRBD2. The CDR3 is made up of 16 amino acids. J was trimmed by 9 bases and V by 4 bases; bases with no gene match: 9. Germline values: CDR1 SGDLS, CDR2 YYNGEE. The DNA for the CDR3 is TGTGCCAGCAGCTTCGGGACTAGCGGGAGCATGGTTGAGCAGTTCTTC. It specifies CASSFGTSGSMVEQFF.

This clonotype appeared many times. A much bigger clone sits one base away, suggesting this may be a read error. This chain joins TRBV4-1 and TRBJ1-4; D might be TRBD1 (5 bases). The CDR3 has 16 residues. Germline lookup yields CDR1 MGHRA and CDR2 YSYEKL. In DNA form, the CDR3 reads TGCGCCAGCAGCCAAGAGTGGGGGTATGGTTATGAAAAACCGTTTTTT. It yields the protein CASSQEWGYGYEKPFF.

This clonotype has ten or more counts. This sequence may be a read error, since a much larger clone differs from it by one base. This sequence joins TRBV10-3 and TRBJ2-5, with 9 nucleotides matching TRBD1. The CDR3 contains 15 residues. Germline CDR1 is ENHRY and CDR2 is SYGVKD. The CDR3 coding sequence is TGTGCCATCAGTGAGTGGGACAGGGAGCAAGAGTCCCAGTACTTC. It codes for CAISEWDREQESQYF.

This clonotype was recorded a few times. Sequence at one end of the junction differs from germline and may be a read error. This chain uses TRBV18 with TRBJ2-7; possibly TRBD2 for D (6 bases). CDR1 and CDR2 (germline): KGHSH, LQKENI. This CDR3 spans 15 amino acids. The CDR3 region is CASSPQVPPGDEQYF. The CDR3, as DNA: TGTGCCAGCTCGCCACAGGTCCCCCCGGGGGACGAGCAGTACTTC.

The CDR3 reads CASSLGVGRRDIQYF. DNA for the CDR3: TGTGCCAGCAGCTTAGGGGTCGGGCGGAGAGATATTCAGTACTTC. The V call is TRBV7-8, the J call TRBJ2-4; no clear D. CDR3 length: 15 residues. The germline V gene has CDR1 SGHVS and CDR2 FQNEAQ. Between the trimmed V and J ends, which lost 1 base and 10 bases, there was a span of 17 bases.

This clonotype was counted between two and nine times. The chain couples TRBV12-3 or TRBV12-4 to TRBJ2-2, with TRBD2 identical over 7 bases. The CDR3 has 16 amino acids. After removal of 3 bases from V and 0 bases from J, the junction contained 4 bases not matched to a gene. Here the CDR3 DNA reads TGTGCCAGCAGTTTTTGGCTAGCGGCGAACACCGGGGAGCTGTTTTTT. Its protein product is CASSFWLAANTGELFF.

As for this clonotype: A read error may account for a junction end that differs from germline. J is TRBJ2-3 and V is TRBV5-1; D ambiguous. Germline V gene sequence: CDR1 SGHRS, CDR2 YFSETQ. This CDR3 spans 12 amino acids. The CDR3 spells CAGSRSTDTQYF. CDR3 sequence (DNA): TGCGCCGGCAGCCGTAGCACAGATACGCAGTACTTT.

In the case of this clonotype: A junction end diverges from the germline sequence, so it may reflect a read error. The CDR3 loop is CASSGGYEAGGPAKEQFF. CDR3 nucleotides: TGCGCAAGCAGCGGGGGATATGAAGCGGGAGGGCCGGCAAAGGAGCAGTTCTTC. The chain joins TRBV5-1 to TRBJ2-1; 10 nucleotides line up with TRBD2. The germline V gene encodes CDR1 SGHRS and CDR2 YFSETQ. The CDR3 is made up of 18 amino acids.

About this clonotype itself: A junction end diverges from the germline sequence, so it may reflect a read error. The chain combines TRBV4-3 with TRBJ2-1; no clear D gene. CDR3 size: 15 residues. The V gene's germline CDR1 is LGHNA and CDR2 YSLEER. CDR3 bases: TGCGTCAGCAGCCAAGATTCAGCAAACTATAATGAGCAGTTCTTC. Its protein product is CVSSQDSANYNEQFF.

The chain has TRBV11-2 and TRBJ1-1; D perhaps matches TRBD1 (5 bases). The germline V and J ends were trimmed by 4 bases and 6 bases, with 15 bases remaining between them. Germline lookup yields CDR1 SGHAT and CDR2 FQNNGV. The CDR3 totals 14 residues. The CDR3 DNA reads TGTGCCAGCAGCTCCTCCGGGACGAGCCCTGAAGCTTTCTTT. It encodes CASSSSGTSPEAFF.

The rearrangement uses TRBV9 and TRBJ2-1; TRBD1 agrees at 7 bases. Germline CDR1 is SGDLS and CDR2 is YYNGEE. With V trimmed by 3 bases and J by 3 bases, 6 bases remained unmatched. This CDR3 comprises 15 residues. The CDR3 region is CASSGTGTDYNEQFF. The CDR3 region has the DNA TGTGCCAGCAGCGGCACCGGGACAGACTACAATGAGCAGTTCTTC.

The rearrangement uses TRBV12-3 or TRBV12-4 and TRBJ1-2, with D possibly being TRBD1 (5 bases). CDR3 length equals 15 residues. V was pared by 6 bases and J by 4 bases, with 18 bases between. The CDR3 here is CASSHRRAPGYGYTF. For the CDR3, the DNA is TGTGCCAGCAGCCACCGCAGGGCACCTGGCTATGGCTACACCTTC.

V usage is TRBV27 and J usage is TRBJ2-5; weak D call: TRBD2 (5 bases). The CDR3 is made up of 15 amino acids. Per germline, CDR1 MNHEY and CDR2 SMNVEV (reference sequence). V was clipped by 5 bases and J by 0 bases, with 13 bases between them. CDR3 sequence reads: CASSRRRGNQETQYF. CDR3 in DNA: TGTGCCAGCAGTAGACGACGAGGGAACCAAGAGACCCAGTACTTC.

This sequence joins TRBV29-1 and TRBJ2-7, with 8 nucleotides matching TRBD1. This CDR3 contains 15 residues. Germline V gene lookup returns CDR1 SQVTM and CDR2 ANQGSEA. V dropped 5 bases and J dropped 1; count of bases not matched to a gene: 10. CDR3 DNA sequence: TGCAGCGTTTACGACCGGGACAGGAATTCCTACGAGCAGTACTTC. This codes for CSVYDRDRNSYEQYF.